This T cell receptor beta chain emerged from a study of T cell responses to AZD1222 COVID-19 vaccine. Trimming shortened V by 1 base and J by 8 bases, and 9 bases separated the two germline ends. Germline CDR1 and CDR2: PRHDT and FYEKMQ (reference sequence). The CDR3 has 14 residues. Notes on the study in general: Mapped onto spike, vaccine-associated CD4 TCRs spanned it and were dominant at 160-218 and 743-854.

The repertoire was sequenced with immunoSEQ multiplex PCR; TCRdb's copy has only in-frame clones and lacks some. The table shows about 75,000 clones, with 88% occurring only once. Concerning this clone itself: Its antigen is unidentified.

The TCR was taken from an adult who received the MenACWY meningococcal vaccine as a control. The sample consisted of peripheral blood, taken 28 days after the second dose of the MenACWY control vaccine. This chain joins TRBV13 and TRBJ1-6, with D perhaps TRBD1 (5 bases). The CDR3 nucleotides are TGTGCCAGCAGCTTAGATGTCAGGGATTCACCCCTCCACTTT. Amino acid sequence: CASSLDVRDSPLHF.